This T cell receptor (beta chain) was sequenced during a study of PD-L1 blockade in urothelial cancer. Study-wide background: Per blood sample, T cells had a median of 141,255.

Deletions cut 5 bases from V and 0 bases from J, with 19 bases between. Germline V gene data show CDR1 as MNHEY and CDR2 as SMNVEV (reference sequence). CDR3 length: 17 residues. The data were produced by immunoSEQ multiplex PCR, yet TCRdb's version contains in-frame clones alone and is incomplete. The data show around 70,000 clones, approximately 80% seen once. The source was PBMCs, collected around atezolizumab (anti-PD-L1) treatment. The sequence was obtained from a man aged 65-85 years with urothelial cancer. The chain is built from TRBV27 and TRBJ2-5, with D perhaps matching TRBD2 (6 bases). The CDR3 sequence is CASSLRGAVSYQETQYF. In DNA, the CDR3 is TGTGCCAGCAGTCTCCGCGGGGCCGTGAGTTACCAAGAGACCCAGTACTTC.